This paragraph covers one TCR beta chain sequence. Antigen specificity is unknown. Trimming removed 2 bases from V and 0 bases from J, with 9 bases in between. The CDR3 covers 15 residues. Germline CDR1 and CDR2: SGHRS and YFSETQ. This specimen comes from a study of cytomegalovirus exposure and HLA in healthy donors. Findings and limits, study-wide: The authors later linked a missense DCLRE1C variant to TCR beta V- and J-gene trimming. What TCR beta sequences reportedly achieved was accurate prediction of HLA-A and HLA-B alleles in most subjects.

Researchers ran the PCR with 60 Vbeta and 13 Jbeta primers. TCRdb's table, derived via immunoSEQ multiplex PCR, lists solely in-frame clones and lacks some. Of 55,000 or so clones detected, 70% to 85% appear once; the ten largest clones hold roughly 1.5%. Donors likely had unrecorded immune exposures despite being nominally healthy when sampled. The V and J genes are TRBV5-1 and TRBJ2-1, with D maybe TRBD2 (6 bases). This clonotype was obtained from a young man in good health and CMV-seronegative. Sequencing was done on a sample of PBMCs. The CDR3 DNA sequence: TGCGCCAGCAGCTTCGGGACTCCCTCCTACAATGAGCAGTTCTTC. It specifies CASSFGTPSYNEQFF. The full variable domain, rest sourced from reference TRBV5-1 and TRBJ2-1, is KAGVTQTPRYLIKTRGQQVTLSCSPISGHRSVSWYQQTPGQGLQFLFEYFSETQRNKGNFPGRFSGRQFSNSRSEMNVSTLELGDSALYLCASSFGTPSYNEQFFGPGTRLTVL.